This T cell receptor beta chain was observed in a study of lymphopenia after photon versus proton radiotherapy. Only in-frame clones appear in the TCRdb table, and some are missing; sequencing was by immunoSEQ multiplex PCR. The sample yields fewer than 15,000 clones, roughly 90% seen once. The germline gives CDR1 SGHAT, CDR2 FQNNGV. Trimming pared 2 bases from V and 3 bases from J, leaving 0 bases between. The CDR3 is made up of 11 amino acids. The specimen was peripheral blood, collected from a patient treated with photon-based radiotherapy. The chain carries TRBV11-2 and TRBJ2-3; no firm D call. The receptor's source is a man between 60 and 70 years old with pancreatic cancer. This chain's CDR3 is CASSLTDTQYF. The CDR3 nucleotides are TGTGCCAGCAGCTTAACAGATACGCAGTATTTT.